This is a list of T cell receptor beta chains from one sample in a study of blood T cells in healthy people across ages. TCRdb reprocessed the 5' RACE reads via MiXCR and lists one record per CDR3 protein. The sample has 950,000 to 1,200,000 distinct CDR3 sequences; more than 30% are singletons. Input material: blood. These receptors were taken from a man aged 18 to 30 in good health. Both conserved end residues are part of each CDR3. The D gene is left open where the match is weak. For some rows the clone size is stated as once, few or many, or as a class when expanded; others skip it.

CDR3 DNA | CDR3 protein | clone size | V gene | D gene | J gene
TGCAGTGCTAGCCCGGGGGGACACACAGATACGCAGTATTTT | CSASPGGHTDTQYF | few | TRBV20-1 | - | TRBJ2-3
TGCAGTGCTAGCGTCGTTGCGGGCCATGAGCAGTTCTTC | CSASVVAGHEQFF | few | TRBV20-1 | - | TRBJ2-1
TGCAGTGCTAGAAGGGGGGGGGAAGGTGAGCAGTACTTC | CSARRGGEGEQYF | few | TRBV20-1 | - | TRBJ2-7
TGTGCCAGCAGACTTACGCCCCCCCTTGGACAAGCCAAAAACATTCAGTACTTC | CASRLTPPLGQAKNIQYF | few | TRBV27 | - | TRBJ2-4
TGTGCCAGCAGCTTAGGAACGAAAAACAATGAGCAGTACTTC | CASSLGTKNNEQYF | few | TRBV11-1 | - | TRBJ2-5
TGTGCCTGCAGCTTTTCCGCCACTCTAGGGGCTTCGGGTAATTCACCCCTCCACTTT | CACSFSATLGASGNSPLHF | - | TRBV7-2 | - | TRBJ1-6
TGTGCCAGCAGCCCCCTAGCGGGGGGGTCCCCGGATACGCAGTATTTT | CASSPLAGGSPDTQYF | - | TRBV3-1 | TRBD2 | TRBJ2-3
TGTGCCAGCAGTTTAACTCAGACAGGCCCCCCCCCCTACAATGAGCAGTTCTTC | CASSLTQTGPPPYNEQFF | - | TRBV27 | - | TRBJ2-1
TGTGCCAGCAGTTTTACACAGAACACCGGGGAGCTGTTTTTT | CASSFTQNTGELFF | - | TRBV12-3/TRBV12-4 | - | TRBJ2-2
TGTGCCAGCAGTGGGAGGGGGCCGGGAACTGAAGCTTTCTTT | CASSGRGPGTEAFF | - | TRBV2 | TRBD1 | TRBJ1-1
TGTGCCAGCAGCGTACGAGGGGAAACTAATGAAAAACTGTTTTTT | CASSVRGETNEKLFF | few | TRBV9 | - | TRBJ1-4
TGTGCCAGCAGTACCCCGCGACAGGGGGCAAGGAATGAGCAGTTCTTC | CASSTPRQGARNEQFF | - | TRBV6-2/TRBV6-3 | TRBD1 | TRBJ2-1
TGTGCCAGCAGTTGGGGGGCCCCGACCTTTCGGGATGAGCAGTTCTTC | CASSWGAPTFRDEQFF | - | TRBV27 | - | TRBJ2-1
TGTGCCAGCAGCCCGAGAGGCGGGGGGCTTAGCACAGATACGCAGTATTTT | CASSPRGGGLSTDTQYF | few | TRBV4-2 | TRBD2 | TRBJ2-3
TGTGCCAGCAGCTTGACGACAGGGTGGTTGGGTGGCGACCATTCACCCCTCCACTTT | CASSLTTGWLGGDHSPLHF | few | TRBV7-6 | TRBD1 | TRBJ1-6
TGTGCCAGCAGTTTCTCGCAGTTGGAGGCCAACGTCCTGACTTTC | CASSFSQLEANVLTF | few | TRBV28 | - | TRBJ2-6
TGCAGTGCTAGAGGACCAGGGAGTCAGCCCCAGCATTTT | CSARGPGSQPQHF | few | TRBV20-1 | - | TRBJ1-5
TGTGCCAGCAAGGTCCAGGCCTCGAAGGTTGGTGGCTACACCTTC | CASKVQASKVGGYTF | - | TRBV27 | - | TRBJ1-2
TGCAGCGTTGAAGGACGGCGGAGGCAGGGGCAGTTCTTC | CSVEGRRRQGQFF | - | TRBV29-1 | - | TRBJ2-1
TGTGCCAGCAGCCAGGGCGGCAGGGGTAACTATGGCTACACCTTC | CASSQGGRGNYGYTF | - | TRBV6-6 | - | TRBJ1-2
TGTGCCAGCAGTTTGATGGGGGGGGCCTACAATGAGCAGTACTTC | CASSLMGGAYNEQYF | - | TRBV28 | - | TRBJ2-5
TGTGCCAGCGGCCAAAAGGGGTTTAGCACAGATACGCAGTATTTT | CASGQKGFSTDTQYF | - | TRBV7-3 | - | TRBJ2-3
TGTGCCAGCAGTGAACTATTAGAGCCCTACAATGAGCAGTTCTTC | CASSELLEPYNEQFF | - | TRBV6-1 | - | TRBJ2-1
TGTGCCAGCAGCGTAGCGAGAAACTCGGCGGCCTACGAGCAGTACTTC | CASSVARNSAAYEQYF | once | TRBV9 | - | TRBJ2-7
TGTGCCAGCAGGGCCGAAAATGGGATAGTAGATACGCAGTATTTT | CASRAENGIVDTQYF | many | TRBV6-1 | - | TRBJ2-3
TGTGCCAGCAGCTTAGGATCAGGCTCTCGTCAGCAGCCCCAGCATTTT | CASSLGSGSRQQPQHF | few | TRBV7-9 | - | TRBJ1-5